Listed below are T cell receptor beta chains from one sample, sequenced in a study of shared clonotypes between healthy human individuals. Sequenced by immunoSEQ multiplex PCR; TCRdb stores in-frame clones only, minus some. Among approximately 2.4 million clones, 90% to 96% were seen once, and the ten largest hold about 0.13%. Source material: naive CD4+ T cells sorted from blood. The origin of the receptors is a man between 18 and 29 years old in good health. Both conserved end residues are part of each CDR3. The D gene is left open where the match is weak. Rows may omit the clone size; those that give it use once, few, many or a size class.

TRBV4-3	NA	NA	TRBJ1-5	TGCGCCAGCAGCCAAGAGGTTGGTTTTGCTAGCAATCAGCCCCAGCATTTT	CASSQEVGFASNQPQHF
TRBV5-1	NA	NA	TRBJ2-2	TGCGCCAGCAGCTTTTCGGGGGCGAAGCCCGGGGAGCTGTTTTTT	CASSFSGAKPGELFF
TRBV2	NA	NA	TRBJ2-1	TGTGCCAGCAGAGGTAGGACCCATTTTCCGGAGGTATTCTTC	CASRGRTHFPEVFF
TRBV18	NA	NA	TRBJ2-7	TGTGCCAGCTCACCAACCCTGGACTCCGAGCAGTACTTC	CASSPTLDSEQYF
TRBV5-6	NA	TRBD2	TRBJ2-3	TGTGCCAGCAGCCTAACTAGCGGGAGGGCGACAGATACGCAGTATTTT	CASSLTSGRATDTQYF
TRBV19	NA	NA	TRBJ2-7	TGTGCCAGTAGTATACTGCAGGGAAGGACCTACGAGCAGTACTTC	CASSILQGRTYEQYF
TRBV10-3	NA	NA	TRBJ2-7	TGTGCCATCAGTGAGTGGGGTCGGGGTGTCTACGAGCAGTACTTC	CAISEWGRGVYEQYF
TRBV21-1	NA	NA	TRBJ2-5	TGTGCCAGCAATACTAGCGGCCCCGGCGAGACCCAGTACTTC	CASNTSGPGETQYF
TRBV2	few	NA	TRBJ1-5	TGTGCCAGCAGTGAAGGGGGTCAGCCCCAGCATTTT	CASSEGGQPQHF
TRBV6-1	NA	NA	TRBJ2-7	TGTGCCAGCTGTATGGGGGGACGGTACGAGCAGTACTTC	CASCMGGRYEQYF
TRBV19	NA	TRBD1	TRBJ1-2	TGTGCCAGTAGACAAGACAGGGGGCAGGCGGGCTACACCTTC	CASRQDRGQAGYTF
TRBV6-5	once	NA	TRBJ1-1	TGTGCCAGCATCCTGAACACTGAAGCTTTCTTT	CASILNTEAFF
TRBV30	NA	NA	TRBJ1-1	TGTGCCTGGAGTGTTTGGGGCTCTGAAGCTTTCTTT	CAWSVWGSEAFF
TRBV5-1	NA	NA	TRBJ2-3	TGCGCCAGCAGCTTACCCCCCTTGCGGCAGGTGGTTAGAGATACGCAGTATTTT	CASSLPPLRQVVRDTQYF
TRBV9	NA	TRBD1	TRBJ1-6	TGTGCCAGCAGCCGACAGACAGGGGGGGAACCACCCCTCCACTTT	CASSRQTGGEPPLHF
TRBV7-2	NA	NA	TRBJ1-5	TGTGCCAGCAGCTTAGAGTCGTCCCCTCGCAATCAGCCCCAGCATTTT	CASSLESSPRNQPQHF
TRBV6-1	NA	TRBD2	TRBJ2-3	TGTGCCAGCAAGGAGACTAGCGGTGCCACAGATACGCAGTATTTT	CASKETSGATDTQYF
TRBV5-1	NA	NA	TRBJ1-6	TGCGCCAGCAGCTTGGGACAGCAAGCAAATTCACCCCTCCACTTT	CASSLGQQANSPLHF
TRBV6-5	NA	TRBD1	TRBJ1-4	TGTGCCAGCAGACAGGGGGGTGAAAAACTGTTTTTT	CASRQGGEKLFF
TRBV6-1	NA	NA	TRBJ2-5	TGTGCCAGCAGTGAGGGGACCTTCGCAGAGACCCAGTACTTC	CASSEGTFAETQYF
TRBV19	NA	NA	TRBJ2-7	TGTGCCACCTCGGAGGGGGGGCACTCCTACGAGCAGTACTTC	CATSEGGHSYEQYF
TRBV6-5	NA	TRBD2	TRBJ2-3	TGTGCCAGCAGTCGCGGGAGTTGGAGCACAGATACGCAGTATTTT	CASSRGSWSTDTQYF
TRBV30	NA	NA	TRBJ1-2	TGTGCCTGGAGTTGGTACAGGGAGGGCGATGGCTACACCTTC	CAWSWYREGDGYTF
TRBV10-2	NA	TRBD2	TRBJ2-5	TGCGCCAGCAGTGACTCGGGGGGGCCTCGGGAGACCCAGTACTTC	CASSDSGGPRETQYF
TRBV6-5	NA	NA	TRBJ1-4	TGTGCCAGCAGTTACGACGGACGGTCAAATGAAAAACTGTTTTTT	CASSYDGRSNEKLFF
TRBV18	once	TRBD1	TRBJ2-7	TGTGCCAGCTCTCCGGGACAGGGGGGCGAGCAGTACTTC	CASSPGQGGEQYF
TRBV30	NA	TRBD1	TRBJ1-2	TGTGCCTGGAGTCCCCAGGGGACAGGGACTTATGGCTACACCTTC	CAWSPQGTGTYGYTF
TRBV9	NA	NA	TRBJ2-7	TGTGCCAGCAGCGTAGGGGGGGTGTATCCCTACGAGCAGTACTTC	CASSVGGVYPYEQYF
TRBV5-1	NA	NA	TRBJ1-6	TGCGCCAGCAGCTTGGCGACGGGTTTGAGTTCACCCCTCCACTTT	CASSLATGLSSPLHF
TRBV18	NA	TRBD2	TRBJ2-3	TGTGCCAGCTCACCAGGACTAGCGGGAAGCACAGATACGCAGTATTTT	CASSPGLAGSTDTQYF
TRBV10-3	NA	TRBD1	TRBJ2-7	TGTGCCATCAGTGGGGTCGGACAGGGGACTGTCGAGCAGTACTTC	CAISGVGQGTVEQYF
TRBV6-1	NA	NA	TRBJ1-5	TGTGCCAGCAGTGAAACGGACCGCAATCAGCCCCAGCATTTT	CASSETDRNQPQHF
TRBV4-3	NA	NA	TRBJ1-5	TGCGCCAGCAGCCAAGATCGCCCAGGGGATTGGGGCAATCAGCCCCAGCATTTT	CASSQDRPGDWGNQPQHF
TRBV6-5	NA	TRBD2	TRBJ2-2	TGTGCCAGCAGTTACGTCGGCGGGGGGCACGGGGAGCTGTTTTTT	CASSYVGGGHGELFF
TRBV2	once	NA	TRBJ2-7	TGTGCCAGTTCTCGCCCGCGATCTCCCTACGAGCAGTACTTC	CASSRPRSPYEQYF